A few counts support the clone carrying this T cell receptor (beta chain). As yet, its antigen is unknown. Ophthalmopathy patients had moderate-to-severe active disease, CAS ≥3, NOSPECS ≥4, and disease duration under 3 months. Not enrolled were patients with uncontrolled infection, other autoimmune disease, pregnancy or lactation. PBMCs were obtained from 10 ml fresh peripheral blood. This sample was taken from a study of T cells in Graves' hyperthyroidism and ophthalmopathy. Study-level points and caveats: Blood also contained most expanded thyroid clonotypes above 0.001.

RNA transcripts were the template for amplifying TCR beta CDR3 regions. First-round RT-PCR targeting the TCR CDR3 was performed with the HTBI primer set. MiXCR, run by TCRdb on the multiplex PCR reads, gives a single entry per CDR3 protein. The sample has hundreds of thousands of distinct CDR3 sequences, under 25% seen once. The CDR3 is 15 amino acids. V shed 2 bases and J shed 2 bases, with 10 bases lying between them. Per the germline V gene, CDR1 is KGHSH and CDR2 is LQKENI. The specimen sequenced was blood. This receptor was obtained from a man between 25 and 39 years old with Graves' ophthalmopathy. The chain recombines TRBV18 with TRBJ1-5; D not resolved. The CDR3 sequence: CASSPWGDGNQPQHF. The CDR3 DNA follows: TGTGCCAGCTCACCATGGGGTGACGGCAATCAGCCCCAGCATTTT.